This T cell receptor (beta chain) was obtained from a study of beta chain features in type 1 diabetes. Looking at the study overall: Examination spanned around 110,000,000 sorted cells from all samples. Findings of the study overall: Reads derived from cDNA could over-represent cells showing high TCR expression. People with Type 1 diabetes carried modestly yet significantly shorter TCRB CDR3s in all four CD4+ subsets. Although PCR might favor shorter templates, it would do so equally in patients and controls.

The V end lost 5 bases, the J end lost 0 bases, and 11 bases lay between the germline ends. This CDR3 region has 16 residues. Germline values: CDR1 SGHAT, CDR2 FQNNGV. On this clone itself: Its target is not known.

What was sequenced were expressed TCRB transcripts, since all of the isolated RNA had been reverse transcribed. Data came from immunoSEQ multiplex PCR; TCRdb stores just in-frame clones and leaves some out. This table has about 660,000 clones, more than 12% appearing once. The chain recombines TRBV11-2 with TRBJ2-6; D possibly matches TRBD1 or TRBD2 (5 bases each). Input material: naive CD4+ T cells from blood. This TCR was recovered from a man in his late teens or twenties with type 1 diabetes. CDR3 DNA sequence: TGTGCCAGCAGCCCTGGGACGGGCTCTGGGGCCAACGTCCTGACTTTC. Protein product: CASSPGTGSGANVLTF. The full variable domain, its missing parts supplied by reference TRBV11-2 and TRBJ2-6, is EAGVAQSPRYKIIEKRQSVAFWCNPISGHATLYWYQQILGQGPKLLIQFQNNGVVDDSQLPKDRFSAERLKGVDSTLKIQPAKLEDSAVYLCASSPGTGSGANVLTFGAGSRLTVL.